Reported below is one T cell receptor beta chain. This record comes from a study of cytomegalovirus exposure and HLA in healthy donors. V trimming: 8 bases; J trimming: 0 bases; junction bases outside the gene matches: 8. This CDR3 contains 16 residues. CDR1 and CDR2 from the germline V gene are MGHRA and YSYEKL. The method was immunoSEQ multiplex PCR; TCRdb's version includes in-frame clones alone and lacks a portion of them. The table lists approximately 200,000 clones, roughly 80% of them singletons. The sequenced material came from PBMCs. This clonotype was sampled from a young man in good health and CMV-seropositive. The chain links TRBV4-1 to TRBJ2-1; 9 nucleotides match TRBD2. CDR3 sequence: CASAPASGTSYNEQFF. The CDR3 DNA reads as TGCGCCAGCGCCCCGGCTAGCGGGACCTCCTACAATGAGCAGTTCTTC.